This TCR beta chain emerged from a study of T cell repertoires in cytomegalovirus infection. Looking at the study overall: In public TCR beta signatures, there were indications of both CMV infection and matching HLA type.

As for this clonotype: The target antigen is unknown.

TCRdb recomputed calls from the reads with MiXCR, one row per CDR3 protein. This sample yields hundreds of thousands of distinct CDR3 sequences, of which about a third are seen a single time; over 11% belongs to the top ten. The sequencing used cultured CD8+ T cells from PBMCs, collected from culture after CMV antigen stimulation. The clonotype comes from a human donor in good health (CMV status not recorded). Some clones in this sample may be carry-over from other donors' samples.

The CDR3 loop reads CASSLGTSGKQFF. The CDR3 bases are TGTGCCAGCAGCTTGGGGACTAGCGGGAAGCAGTTCTTC. The V and J genes are TRBV5-6 and TRBJ2-1; TRBD2 matches at 12 bases. The CDR3 sequence is 13 residues long. With V trimmed by 0 bases and J by 11 bases, 0 bases remained unmatched. Germline CDR1 and CDR2: SGHDT and YYEEEE.